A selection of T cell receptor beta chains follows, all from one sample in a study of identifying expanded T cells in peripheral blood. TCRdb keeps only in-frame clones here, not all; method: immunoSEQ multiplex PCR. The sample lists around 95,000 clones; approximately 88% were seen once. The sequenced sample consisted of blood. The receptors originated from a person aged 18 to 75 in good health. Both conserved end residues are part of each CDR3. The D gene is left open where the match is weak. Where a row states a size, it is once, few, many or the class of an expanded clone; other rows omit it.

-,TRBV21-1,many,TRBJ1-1,TGTGCCAGCAGCAAAGACAACAGGAACACTGAAGCTTTCTTT,CASSKDNRNTEAFF
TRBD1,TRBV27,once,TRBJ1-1,TGTGCCAGCAGTTTCGCAGGGGGCGCGATCACTGAAGCTTTCTTT,CASSFAGGAITEAFF
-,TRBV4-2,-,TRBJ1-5,TGTGCCAGCAGCCAAGACAGGGGAAACAATCAGCCCCAGCATTTT,CASSQDRGNNQPQHF
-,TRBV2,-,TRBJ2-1,TGTGCCAGCAGTGAAGGGGGGCTTTCCTACAATGAGCAGTTCTTC,CASSEGGLSYNEQFF
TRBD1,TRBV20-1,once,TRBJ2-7,TGCAGTGCTAGGACAGGGCCCGAGCAGTACTTC,CSARTGPEQYF
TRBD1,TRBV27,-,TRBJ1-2,TGTGCCAGCAGTTTATCAGGGGGCTACTATGGCTACACCTTC,CASSLSGGYYGYTF
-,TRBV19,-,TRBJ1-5,TGTGCCAGTAGTATCCCTTTGGGGGGCAACAATCAGCCCCAGCATTTT,CASSIPLGGNNQPQHF
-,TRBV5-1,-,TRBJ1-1,TGCGCCAGCAGCTTGACCTCGGCGAACACTGAAGCTTTCTTT,CASSLTSANTEAFF
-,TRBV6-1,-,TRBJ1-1,TGTGCCAGCAGCACAGGGAAAACTGAAGCTTTCTTT,CASSTGKTEAFF
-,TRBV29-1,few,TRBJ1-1,TGCAGCGGGGAGTGGGGGAACACTGAAGCTTTCTTT,CSGEWGNTEAFF
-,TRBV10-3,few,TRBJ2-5,TGTGCCATCAGTGCCCGGGACTTAGACGCAGAGACCCAGTACTTC,CAISARDLDAETQYF
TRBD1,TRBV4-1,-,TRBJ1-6,TGCGCCAGCAGCCAAGAAACAGGGGGCTATTTAGGGTCACCCCTCCACTTT,CASSQETGGYLGSPLHF
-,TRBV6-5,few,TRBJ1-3,TGTGCCAGCAGTTATGCAGTCTCTGGAAACACCATATATTTT,CASSYAVSGNTIYF
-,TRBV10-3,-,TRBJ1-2,TGTGCCACAGGGGAAGACCCTTCGTTCGGCTACACCTTC,CATGEDPSFGYTF
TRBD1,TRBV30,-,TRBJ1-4,TGTGCCTGGGGCGAACAGGGGAGTGAAAAACTGTTTTTT,CAWGEQGSEKLFF
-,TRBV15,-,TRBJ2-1,TGTGCCACCAGCCGACCGGGACACCCTAACAATGAGCAGTTCTTC,CATSRPGHPNNEQFF
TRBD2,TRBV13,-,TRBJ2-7,TGTGCCAGCAGCTTAGGGCTAGCGGGGGATTTAATATTC,CASSLGLAGDLIF
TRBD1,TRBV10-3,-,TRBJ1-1,TGTGCCATCAGTCACAGGCCCCAGGGGGACACTGAAGCTTTCTTT,CAISHRPQGDTEAFF
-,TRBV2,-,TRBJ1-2,TGTGCCAGCAGTGACGTGGGGGCTACTGGCTACACCTTC,CASSDVGATGYTF
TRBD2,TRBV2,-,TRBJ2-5,TGTGCCAGCAGTGAGTTAGGACTAGCGGGGGCAGAGACCCAGTACTTC,CASSELGLAGAETQYF
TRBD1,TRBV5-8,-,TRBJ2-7,TGTGCCAGCAGCCGGAACCCGGGACAGGGGGTACGGGAGCAGTACTTC,CASSRNPGQGVREQYF
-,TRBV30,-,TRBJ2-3,TGTGCCTGGAGGCAGAGCACAGATACGCAGTATTTT,CAWRQSTDTQYF
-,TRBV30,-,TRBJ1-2,TGTGCCTGGAGTCGGGGATATGGCTACACCTTC,CAWSRGYGYTF
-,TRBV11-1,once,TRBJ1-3,TGTGCCAGCAGCCTTGGGCGGACCTCTGGAAACACCATATATTTT,CASSLGRTSGNTIYF
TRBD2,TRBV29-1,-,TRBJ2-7,TGCAGCGTTGAAGATGGCGGGAGCTCCTACGAGCAGTACTTC,CSVEDGGSSYEQYF
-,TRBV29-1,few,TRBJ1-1,TGCAGCCCGGGGCAGATTAACACTGAAGCTTTCTTT,CSPGQINTEAFF
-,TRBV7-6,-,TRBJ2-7,TGTGCCAGCAGCTTAGCGAACCAGGGCTACGAGCAGTACTTC,CASSLANQGYEQYF
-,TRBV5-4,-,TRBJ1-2,TGTGCCAGCAGCTTGCCAAAAGGACGTCTGGATGGCTACACCTTC,CASSLPKGRLDGYTF
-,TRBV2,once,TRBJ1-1,TGTGCCAGCAGCGTTGACAGCATGAACACTGAAGCTTTCTTT,CASSVDSMNTEAFF
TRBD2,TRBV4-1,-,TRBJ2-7,TGCGCCAGCAGCCACGGGGGGGCCTACTACGAGCAGTACTTC,CASSHGGAYYEQYF
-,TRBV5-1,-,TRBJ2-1,TGCGCCAGCAGCTTGTCTAGTTACCGATCGTACTCCTACAATGAGCAGTTCTTC,CASSLSSYRSYSYNEQFF
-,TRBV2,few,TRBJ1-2,TGTGCCAGCAGTAAGGGCCCAGAGTATGGCTACACCTTC,CASSKGPEYGYTF
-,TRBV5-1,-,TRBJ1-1,TGCGCCAGCAGCTTCGGGATGAACACTGAAGCTTTCTTT,CASSFGMNTEAFF
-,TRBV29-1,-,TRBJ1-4,TGCAGCGTTGAAGGGTGGGATGAAAAACTGTTTTTT,CSVEGWDEKLFF
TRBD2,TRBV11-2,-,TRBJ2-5,TGTGCCAGCAGCTTAGTTGTCGGGGGGACTAGAGAGACCCAGTACTTC,CASSLVVGGTRETQYF